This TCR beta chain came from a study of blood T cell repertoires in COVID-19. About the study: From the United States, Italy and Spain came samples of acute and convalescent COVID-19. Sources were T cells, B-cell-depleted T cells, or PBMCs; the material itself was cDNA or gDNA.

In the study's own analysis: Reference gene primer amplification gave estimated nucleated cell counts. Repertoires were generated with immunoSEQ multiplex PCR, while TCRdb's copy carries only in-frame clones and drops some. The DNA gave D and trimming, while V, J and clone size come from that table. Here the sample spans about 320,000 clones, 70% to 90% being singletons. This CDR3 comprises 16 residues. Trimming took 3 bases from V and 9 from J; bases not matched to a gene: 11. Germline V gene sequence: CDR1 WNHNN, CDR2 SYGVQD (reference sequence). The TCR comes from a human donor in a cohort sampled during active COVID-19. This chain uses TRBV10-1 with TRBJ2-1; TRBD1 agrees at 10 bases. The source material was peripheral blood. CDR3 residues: CASSDSFGTGVFEQFF. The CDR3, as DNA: TGCGCCAGCAGTGACTCATTCGGGACAGGGGTTTTTGAGCAGTTCTTC.